These 15 T cell receptor beta chains originate from one sample sequenced in a study of identical twins. TCRdb ran MiXCR on the 5' RACE reads and lists one entry per CDR3 protein. Seen here are 200,000 to 250,000 distinct CDR3 sequences, about 14% observed once, and the top ten hold about 9%. The sample consisted of memory (CD45RO+) T cells sorted from blood. The receptors come from a woman aged 18-29 years in good health.

This clonotype was detected only a few times. This chain links TRBV20-1 with TRBJ2-7, with a tentative D call TRBD1 (6 bases). The V end lost 7 bases, the J end lost 1 base, and 14 bases lay between the germline ends. The CDR3 has 13 residues. Germline CDR1 reads DFQATT; CDR2 reads SNEGSKA (reference sequence). This CDR3 is CSGTGGPSYEQYF. The CDR3 DNA sequence: TGCAGTGGGACTGGGGGCCCATCCTACGAGCAGTACTTC.

This clonotype was recorded a few times. The germline gene is not matched at one end of the junction; a read error may be the cause. The V gene is TRBV20-1, the J gene TRBJ2-4; 7 positions agree with TRBD1. Germline CDR1 and CDR2: DFQATT and SNEGSKA (reference sequence). This CDR3 has 13 amino acids. The DNA for the CDR3 is TGCAGTGCCCCCGGCGAGGACAGGTCGGAAGGGGTTTTC. Encoded protein: CSAPGEDRSEGVF.

This clonotype was counted ten times or more. CDR3 in DNA: TGTGCCAGCAGCTCGCAAAACACCAGGGAACTCGGGGCTTTCTTT. This encodes CASSSQNTRELGAFF. The V call is TRBV7-8, the J call TRBJ1-1, with D maybe TRBD1 (5 bases). The CDR3 runs 15 residues. CDR1 is SGHVS and CDR2 is FQNEAQ in the germline V gene. V lost 4 bases, J lost 11 bases, and 23 bases lay in between.

This clonotype has at least ten counts. V is TRBV6-2 or TRBV6-3 and J is TRBJ2-5; D not resolved. Between the trimmed V and J ends, which lost 7 bases and 3 bases, there was a span of 12 bases. Germline V gene lookup returns CDR1 MNHEY and CDR2 SVGEGT. This CDR3 is 13 amino acids long. The CDR3 here is CASTPLVEETQYF. CDR3 in DNA: TGTGCCAGCACTCCTCTAGTAGAAGAGACCCAGTACTTC.

Only a few counts were recorded for this clonotype. V is TRBV10-3 and J is TRBJ2-1; perhaps TRBD2 as D (7 bases). V lost 4 bases and J lost 7, with 20 bases in between. Germline V gives CDR1 ENHRY, CDR2 SYGVKD. The CDR3 runs 16 residues. CDR3 loop: CAISAHGGGAGNEQFF. The CDR3 DNA follows: TGTGCCATCAGTGCCCACGGAGGGGGGGCTGGGAATGAGCAGTTCTTC.

This clonotype was seen a few times. The chain combines TRBV12-3 or TRBV12-4 with TRBJ2-2; unclear D gene. The length of the CDR3 is 13 residues. The V and J ends lost 7 bases and 1 base respectively, with 7 bases between them. CDR3 coding DNA: TGTGCCAGCAAACTTAGGAACACCGGGGAGCTGTTTTTT. This sequence encodes CASKLRNTGELFF.

A remark on this clonotype: An end of the junction does not agree with germline; a read error may underlie this. This chain connects TRBV20-1 to TRBJ2-1, with 8 bases matching TRBD2. The CDR3 covers 18 residues. Germline loops: CDR1 DFQATT, CDR2 SNEGSKA (reference sequence). The CDR3 loop reads CCAPAPELAGYSYNEQFF. Here the CDR3 DNA reads TGCTGTGCACCGGCCCCCGAGTTAGCGGGGTACTCATACAATGAGCAGTTCTTC.

The chain links TRBV27 to TRBJ2-3; 7 bases are shared with TRBD1. The ends lost 2 bases at V and 10 bases at J; junction bases unmatched: 6. CDR1 is MNHEY, CDR2 SMNVEV, per germline (reference sequence). This CDR3 comprises 13 residues. CDR3 region: CASSLDRAGAQYF. In DNA form, the CDR3 reads TGTGCCAGCAGTTTAGACAGGGCTGGGGCGCAGTATTTT.

This clonotype appeared many times. The chain joins TRBV7-2 to TRBJ1-5; D is ambiguous. The V and J ends lost 2 bases and 9 bases respectively, with 8 bases between them. Germline CDR1 is SGHTA and CDR2 is FQGNSA. This CDR3 comprises 12 residues. CDR3 coding DNA: TGTGCCAGCAGCTTACCAAGGGCGCCCCAGCATTTT. This translates into CASSLPRAPQHF.

The CDR3 DNA is TGTGCCAGCAGTTACTCGATATCTTCCGGGACAGGGGGCGTCGGCTACACCTTC. Its translation is CASSYSISSGTGGVGYTF. The gene calls are TRBV6-5 and TRBJ1-2; the match to TRBD1 covers 12 bases. The CDR3 has 18 amino acids. CDR1 and CDR2 from the germline V gene are MNHEY and SVGAGI. J gave up 8 bases and V 0 bases, and 13 bases lay outside the gene matches.

This chain uses TRBV12-3 or TRBV12-4 with TRBJ2-7, with TRBD1 matching over 9 bases. With V trimmed by 6 bases and J by 6 bases, 3 bases remained unmatched. This CDR3 comprises 12 residues. The CDR3 reads CASSWDRVEQYF. The CDR3 coding sequence is TGTGCCAGCAGCTGGGACAGGGTCGAGCAGTACTTC.

This rearrangement joins TRBV9 to TRBJ1-2; the D gene is possibly TRBD1 (5 bases). V shed 0 bases and J shed 3 bases, with 12 bases lying between them. This CDR3 has 15 amino acids. Germline V lookup: CDR1 SGDLS, CDR2 YYNGEE. CDR3 coding DNA: TGTGCCAGCAGCGTAGTGGGGACTCTTGACTATGGCTACACCTTC. It is translated as CASSVVGTLDYGYTF.

CDR3 loop: CASSHGRQTFNYEQYF. The CDR3 DNA reads as TGTGCCAGCAGCCACGGGAGACAGACGTTCAACTACGAGCAGTACTTC. The chain is built from TRBV7-9 and TRBJ2-7; D might be TRBD2 (6 bases). This CDR3 comprises 16 residues. Trimming took off 5 bases at V and 3 bases at J, with 20 bases between the two ends. Germline CDR1 reads SEHNR; CDR2 reads FQNEAQ (reference sequence). The entire variable domain, with the rest obtained from reference TRBV7-9 and TRBJ2-7, is as follows: DTGVSQNPRHKITKRGQNVTFRCDPISEHNRLYWYRQTLGQGPEFLTYFQNEAQLEKSRLLSDRFSAERPKGSFSTLEIQRTEQGDSAMYLCASSHGRQTFNYEQYFGPGTRLTVT.

This clonotype was picked up many times. The J gene is TRBJ2-1, the V gene TRBV5-1; 11 bases map to TRBD2. This CDR3 contains 16 residues. Per germline, CDR1 SGHRS and CDR2 YFSETQ. The V segment lost 3 bases and the J segment 4 bases; nucleotides outside the gene matches: 6. CDR3 in DNA: TGCGCCAGCAGCTCTTTAGCGGGAGGGCTGTACAATGAGCAGTTCTTC. Translation: CASSSLAGGLYNEQFF. Combining the CDR3 with reference TRBV5-1 and TRBJ2-1 gives the whole variable domain KAGVTQTPRYLIKTRGQQVTLSCSPISGHRSVSWYQQTPGQGLQFLFEYFSETQRNKGNFPGRFSGRQFSNSRSEMNVSTLELGDSALYLCASSSLAGGLYNEQFFGPGTRLTVL.

The chain carries TRBV20-1 and TRBJ2-5, with 7 bases matching TRBD2. The CDR3 totals 11 residues. The germline gives CDR1 DFQATT, CDR2 SNEGSKA (reference sequence). V lost 4 bases, J lost 13 bases, and 9 bases stayed unmatched. CDR3 region: CSAIFREGSYF. In DNA, the CDR3 is TGCAGTGCTATTTTTAGGGAGGGTTCGTACTTC.